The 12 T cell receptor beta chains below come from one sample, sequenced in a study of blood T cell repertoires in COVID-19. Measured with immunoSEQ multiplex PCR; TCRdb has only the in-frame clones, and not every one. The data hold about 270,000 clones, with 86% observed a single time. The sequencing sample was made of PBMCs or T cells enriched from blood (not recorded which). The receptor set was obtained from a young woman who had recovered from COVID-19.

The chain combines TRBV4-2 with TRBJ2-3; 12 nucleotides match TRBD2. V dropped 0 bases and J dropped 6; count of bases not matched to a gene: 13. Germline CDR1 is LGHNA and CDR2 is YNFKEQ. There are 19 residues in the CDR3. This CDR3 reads CASSQDPPGPSGRADTQYF. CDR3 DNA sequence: TGTGCCAGCAGCCAAGATCCCCCTGGACCTAGCGGGAGGGCCGATACGCAGTATTTT.

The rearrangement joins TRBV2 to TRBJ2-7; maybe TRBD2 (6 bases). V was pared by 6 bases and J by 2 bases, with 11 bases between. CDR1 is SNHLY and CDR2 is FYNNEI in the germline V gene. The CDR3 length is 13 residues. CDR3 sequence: CASRSGLTYEQYF. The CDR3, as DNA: TGTGCCAGCAGGTCGGGACTCACCTACGAGCAGTACTTC.

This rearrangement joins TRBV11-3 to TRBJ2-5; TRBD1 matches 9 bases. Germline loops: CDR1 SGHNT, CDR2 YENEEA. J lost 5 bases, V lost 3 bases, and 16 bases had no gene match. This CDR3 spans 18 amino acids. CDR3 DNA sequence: TGTGCCAGCAGCTTTTACTTCCGGGACAGGGTCTTCGATGAGACCCAGTACTTC. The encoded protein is CASSFYFRDRVFDETQYF.

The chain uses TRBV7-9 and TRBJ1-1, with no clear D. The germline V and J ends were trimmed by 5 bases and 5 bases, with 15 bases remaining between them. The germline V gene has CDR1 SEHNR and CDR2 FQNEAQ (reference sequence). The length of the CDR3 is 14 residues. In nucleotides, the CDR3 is TGTGCCAGCAGCCCCCGGGAGGAGGGAACTGAAGCTTTCTTT. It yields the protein CASSPREEGTEAFF.

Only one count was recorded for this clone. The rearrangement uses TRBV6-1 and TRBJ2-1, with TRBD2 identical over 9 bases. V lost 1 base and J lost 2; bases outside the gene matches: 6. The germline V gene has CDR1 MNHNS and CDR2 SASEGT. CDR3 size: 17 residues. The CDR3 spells CASSEGSGGPTYNEQFF. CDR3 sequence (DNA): TGTGCCAGCAGTGAAGGAAGCGGGGGGCCCACCTACAATGAGCAGTTCTTC.

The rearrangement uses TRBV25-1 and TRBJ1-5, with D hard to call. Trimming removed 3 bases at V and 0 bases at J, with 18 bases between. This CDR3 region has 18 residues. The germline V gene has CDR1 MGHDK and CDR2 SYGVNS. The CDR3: CASSDRDKPKYSNQPQHF. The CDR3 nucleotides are TGTGCCAGCAGTGATCGAGACAAGCCCAAATATAGCAATCAGCCCCAGCATTTT. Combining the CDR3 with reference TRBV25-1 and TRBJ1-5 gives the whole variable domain EADIYQTPRYLVIGTGKKITLECSQTMGHDKMYWYQQDPGMELHLIHYSYGVNSTEKGDLSSESTVSRIRTEHFPLTLESARPSHTSQYLCASSDRDKPKYSNQPQHFGDGTRLSIL.

CDR3: CASSSTGNGGYTF. The DNA of the CDR3 is TGTGCCAGCAGTTCGACAGGGAACGGTGGCTACACCTTC. The V gene is TRBV6-2 or TRBV6-3, the J gene TRBJ1-2; 7 bases are shared with TRBD1. Germline loops: CDR1 MNHEY, CDR2 SVGEGT. This CDR3 is 13 amino acids long. V was clipped by 4 bases and J by 7 bases; unmatched bases: 6.

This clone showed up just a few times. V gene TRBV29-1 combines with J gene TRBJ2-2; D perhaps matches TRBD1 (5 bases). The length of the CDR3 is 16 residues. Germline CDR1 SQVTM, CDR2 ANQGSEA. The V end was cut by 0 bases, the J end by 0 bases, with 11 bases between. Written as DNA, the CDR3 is TGCAGCGTTGAAGAGGCAGGGCTGGCGAACACCGGGGAGCTGTTTTTT. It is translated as CSVEEAGLANTGELFF.

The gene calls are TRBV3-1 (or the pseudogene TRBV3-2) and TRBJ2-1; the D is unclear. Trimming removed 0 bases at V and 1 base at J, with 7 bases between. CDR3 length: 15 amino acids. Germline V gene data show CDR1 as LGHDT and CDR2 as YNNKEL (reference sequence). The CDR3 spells CASSQDDGSYNEQFF. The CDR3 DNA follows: TGTGCCAGCAGCCAAGATGACGGGTCCTACAATGAGCAGTTCTTC.

This CDR3 is CASSVGAAASTDTQYF. In DNA form, the CDR3 reads TGTGCCAGCAGCGTAGGAGCGGCCGCTAGCACAGATACGCAGTATTTT. The V and J genes are TRBV9 and TRBJ2-3; weak D call: TRBD2 (5 bases). Germline-derived CDR1 and CDR2 are SGDLS and YYNGEE. V lost 0 bases and J 0 bases, leaving 11 bases between the germline ends. The CDR3 has 16 residues. The full variable domain, completed using reference TRBV9 and TRBJ2-3, is DSGVTQTPKHLITATGQRVTLRCSPRSGDLSVYWYQQSLDQGLQFLIQYYNGEERAKGNILERFSAQQFPDLHSELNLSSLELGDSALYFCASSVGAAASTDTQYFGPGTRLTVL.

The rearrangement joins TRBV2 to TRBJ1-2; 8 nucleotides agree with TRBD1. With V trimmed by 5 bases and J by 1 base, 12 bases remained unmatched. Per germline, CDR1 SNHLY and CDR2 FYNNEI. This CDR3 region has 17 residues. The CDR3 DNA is TGTGCCAGCAGTTTGATCCCGGGACAGGCATATAACTATGGCTACACCTTC. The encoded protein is CASSLIPGQAYNYGYTF. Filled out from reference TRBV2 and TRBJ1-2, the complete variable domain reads EPEVTQTPSHQVTQMGQEVILRCVPISNHLYFYWYRQILGQKVEFLVSFYNNEISEKSEIFDDQFSVERPDGSNFTLKIRSTKLEDSAMYFCASSLIPGQAYNYGYTFGSGTRLTVV.

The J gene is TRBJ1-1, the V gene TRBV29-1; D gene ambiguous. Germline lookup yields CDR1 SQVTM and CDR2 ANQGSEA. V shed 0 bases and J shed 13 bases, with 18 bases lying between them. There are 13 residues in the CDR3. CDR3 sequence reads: CSVEEGLPGLVFF. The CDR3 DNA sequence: TGCAGCGTTGAAGAAGGACTACCCGGGCTGGTTTTCTTT.